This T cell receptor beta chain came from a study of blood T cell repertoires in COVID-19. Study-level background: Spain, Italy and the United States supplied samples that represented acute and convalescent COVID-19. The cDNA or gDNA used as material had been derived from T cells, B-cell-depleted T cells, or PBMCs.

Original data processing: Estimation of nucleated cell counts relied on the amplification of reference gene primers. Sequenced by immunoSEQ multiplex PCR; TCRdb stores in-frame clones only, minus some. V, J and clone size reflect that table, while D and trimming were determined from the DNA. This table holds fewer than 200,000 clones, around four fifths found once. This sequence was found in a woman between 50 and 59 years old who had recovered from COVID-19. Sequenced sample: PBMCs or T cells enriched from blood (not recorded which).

CDR3 DNA: TGTGCCAGCAGGGTGCCGGGACACTTGGGGGGCTACACCTTC. Translating it yields CASRVPGHLGGYTF. The gene calls are TRBV5-4 and TRBJ1-2; tentative D call: TRBD1 (6 bases). Trimming stripped 5 bases from V and 8 bases from J, with 19 bases between. Per germline, CDR1 SGHNT and CDR2 YYREEE (reference sequence). This CDR3 has 14 amino acids.